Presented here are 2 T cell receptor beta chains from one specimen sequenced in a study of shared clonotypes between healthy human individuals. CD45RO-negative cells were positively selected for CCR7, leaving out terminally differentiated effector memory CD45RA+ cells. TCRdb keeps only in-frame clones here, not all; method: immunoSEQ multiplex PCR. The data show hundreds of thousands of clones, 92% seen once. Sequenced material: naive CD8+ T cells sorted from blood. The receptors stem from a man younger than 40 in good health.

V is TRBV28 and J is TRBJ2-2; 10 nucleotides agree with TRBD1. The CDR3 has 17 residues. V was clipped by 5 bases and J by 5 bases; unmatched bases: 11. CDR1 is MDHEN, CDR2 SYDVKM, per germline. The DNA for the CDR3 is TGTGCCAGCAGTCCCATCCCAAGGACAGGGGGGACCGGGGAGCTGTTTTTT. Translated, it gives CASSPIPRTGGTGELFF.

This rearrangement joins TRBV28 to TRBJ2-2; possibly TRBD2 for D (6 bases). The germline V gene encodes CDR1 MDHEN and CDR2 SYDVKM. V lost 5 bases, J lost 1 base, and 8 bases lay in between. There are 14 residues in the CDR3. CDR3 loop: CASSASVNTGELFF. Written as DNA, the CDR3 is TGTGCCAGCAGTGCTAGCGTGAACACCGGGGAGCTGTTTTTT.